This T cell receptor (beta chain) was sequenced during a study of identical twins. The CDR3 totals 15 residues. The V gene's germline CDR1 is SGHTA and CDR2 FQGNSA. The V end was cut by 5 bases, the J end by 2 bases, with 16 bases between. Addition of a universal primer site occurred through template switching, and cDNA carried unique molecular identifiers. TCRdb reprocessed the 5' RACE reads with MiXCR, giving one entry per CDR3 protein. In the table there are roughly 690,000 distinct CDR3 sequences, approximately 6% of which are singletons. This clonotype came up many times. The antigen is unknown. Findings of the study overall: Without tracking the same donors, conclusions rested on cross-sectional statistical analysis. Cord blood beta clonotypes that were abundant carried fewer insertions, and memory repertoires showed no such trend.

The TCR originated in a man aged 18 to 30 in good health. Sequencing was performed on naive T cells sorted from blood. The chain uses TRBV7-2 and TRBJ2-7; D is possibly TRBD2 (5 bases). The CDR3 loop reads CASSPLGVSTYEQYF. The CDR3 DNA sequence: TGTGCCAGCAGCCCCCTCGGGGTCTCGACCTACGAGCAGTACTTC.